One and the same sample provided the 27 T cell receptor beta chains below, sequenced in a study of T-cell memory formation after mild COVID-19. MiXCR, applied by TCRdb to the 5' RACE reads, yields one record per CDR3 protein. Of about 400,000 distinct CDR3 sequences in the sample, more than 20% were seen once. The sequenced sample was PBMCs or a T cell subset sorted from them (not recorded which). The source of these receptors is an adult woman who had mild COVID-19 (a few samples of this study predate the infection). Cell type and time point are not known.

This chain uses TRBV5-6 with TRBJ1-5, with TRBD1 matching over 9 bases. V lost 4 bases to trimming and J lost 5 bases; unmatched junction nucleotides: 13. The CDR3 length is 17 residues. Per the germline V gene, CDR1 is SGHDT and CDR2 is YYEEEE. CDR3: CASSPFTWGQGDQPQHF. CDR3 nucleotide sequence: TGTGCCAGCAGCCCTTTCACATGGGGACAGGGCGATCAGCCCCAGCATTTT.

The V gene is TRBV10-3, the J gene TRBJ2-7; 13 bases fit TRBD2. The trim removed 5 bases at V and 4 bases at J, leaving 2 bases unmatched. The germline V gene encodes CDR1 ENHRY and CDR2 SYGVKD. The CDR3 contains 14 residues. This chain's CDR3 is CAISMTSGRYEQYF. The CDR3 nucleotides are TGTGCCATCAGTATGACTAGCGGGAGGTACGAGCAGTACTTC.

The gene calls are TRBV27 and TRBJ2-2; D perhaps matches TRBD2 (5 bases). This CDR3 region has 16 residues. The V gene lost 4 bases and the J gene lost 7 bases, with 19 bases spanning the gap. Germline lookup yields CDR1 MNHEY and CDR2 SMNVEV (reference sequence). CDR3 sequence (DNA): TGTGCCAGCAGTTCACCGGAGGAGCTTAATCTCGGGGAGCTGTTTTTT. This codes for CASSSPEELNLGELFF.

This chain uses TRBV2 with TRBJ1-5; 9 bases map to TRBD1. Trimming removed 6 bases from V and 4 bases from J; junction bases left unmatched: 13. Per the germline V gene, CDR1 is SNHLY and CDR2 is FYNNEI. The CDR3 sequence is 17 residues long. DNA of the CDR3: TGTGCCAGCAGGGAAACAGGGGGCGGTGGTAGAAATCAGCCCCAGCATTTT. Amino acid sequence: CASRETGGGGRNQPQHF.

A note on this clonotype: One end of the junction is discordant with germline, which a read error may explain. The J gene is TRBJ1-1, the V gene TRBV18, with D unclear. CDR3 length equals 16 residues. Germline V lookup: CDR1 KGHSH, CDR2 LQKENI. Here the CDR3 reads CASSPPILQWNPEAFF. CDR3 DNA sequence: TGTGCCAGCTCACCACCTATACTCCAGTGGAACCCTGAAGCTTTCTTT.

V is TRBV5-1 and J is TRBJ2-7; 9 bases are shared with TRBD1. Germline values: CDR1 SGHRS, CDR2 YFSETQ. This CDR3 region has 16 residues. Unmatched junction bases numbered 14, after V lost 4 bases and J lost 6 bases. The CDR3 DNA reads TGCGCCAGCAGCCTACAGCCCGGGACAGGGAGCGGCGAGCAGTACTTC. It encodes CASSLQPGTGSGEQYF.

The table lists this clonotype with a few counts. The rearrangement uses TRBV12-3 or TRBV12-4 and TRBJ2-7; D is perhaps TRBD1 or TRBD2 (6 bases each). The CDR3 is 17 residues long. The germline V and J ends were trimmed by 6 bases and 6 bases, with 27 bases remaining between them. CDR3 sequence: CASSSASTGHWRVEQYF. CDR3 in DNA: TGTGCCAGCAGCTCCGCCAGCACGGGACATTGGAGGGTCGAGCAGTACTTC.

V and J are TRBV20-1 and TRBJ2-7; 7 bases line up with TRBD1. With V trimmed by 1 base and J by 0 bases, 3 bases remained unmatched. Germline CDR1 reads DFQATT; CDR2 reads SNEGSKA (reference sequence). The CDR3 length is 14 residues. The CDR3 spells CSARGGGYSYEQYF. The CDR3 DNA reads TGCAGTGCTAGAGGAGGGGGCTACTCCTACGAGCAGTACTTC.

The chain uses TRBV5-6 and TRBJ2-3; D gene ambiguous. CDR3 length: 17 residues. V was clipped by 3 bases and J by 2 bases, with 19 bases between them. Germline CDR1 reads SGHDT; CDR2 reads YYEEEE. CDR3 loop: CASSSYSFILVTDTQYF. The CDR3 region has the DNA TGTGCCAGCAGCTCGTACTCCTTCATCCTGGTCACAGATACGCAGTATTTT.

V and J are TRBV6-2 or TRBV6-3 and TRBJ1-5; maybe TRBD1 (6 bases). CDR1 MNHEY and CDR2 SVGEGT come from the germline V gene. The CDR3 contains 13 residues. The germline V and J ends were trimmed by 9 bases and 7 bases, with 16 bases remaining between them. CDR3 DNA: TGTGCCAGTCAAAGGGGGGTAAGCCAGCCCCAGCATTTT. Residues: CASQRGVSQPQHF.

This clonotype was recorded a few times. The chain joins TRBV11-2 to TRBJ2-7; perhaps TRBD2 as D (5 bases). CDR3 length: 14 residues. Germline CDR1 and CDR2: SGHAT and FQNNGV. Trimming stripped 10 bases from V and 2 bases from J, with 18 bases between. CDR3 sequence (DNA): TGTGCCACCTCCCCAACGGGAAGGGCCTACGAGCAGTACTTC. As protein: CATSPTGRAYEQYF. The complete variable domain, with remaining parts taken from reference TRBV11-2 and TRBJ2-7, reads EAGVAQSPRYKIIEKRQSVAFWCNPISGHATLYWYQQILGQGPKLLIQFQNNGVVDDSQLPKDRFSAERLKGVDSTLKIQPAKLEDSAVYLCATSPTGRAYEQYFGPGTRLTVT.

There are a few counts of this clonotype. Here the CDR3 DNA reads TGTGCCAGCAGCCAAGATCAGGGCAACCCCTGGGGCAATGAGCAGTTCTTC. Amino acids: CASSQDQGNPWGNEQFF. The rearrangement uses TRBV3-1 and TRBJ2-1; D might be TRBD1 (5 bases). Trimming cost V 0 bases and J 6 bases, with 18 bases left between them. The CDR3 consists of 17 residues. Germline V CDR1 and CDR2: LGHDT, YNNKEL (reference sequence).

This sequence joins TRBV29-1 and TRBJ2-5, with TRBD1 matching over 7 bases. Germline CDR1 SQVTM, CDR2 ANQGSEA. This CDR3 has 14 residues. J gave up 2 bases and V 3 bases, and 6 bases lay outside the gene matches. The DNA of the CDR3 is TGCAGCGTTGATCCCAGCAGGGGGCAAGAGACCCAGTACTTC. Its translation: CSVDPSRGQETQYF.

The rearrangement links TRBV27 to TRBJ2-5; D may be TRBD1 or TRBD2 (6 bases each). V shed 3 bases and J shed 6 bases, with 14 bases lying between them. This CDR3 is 14 amino acids long. The germline V gene has CDR1 MNHEY and CDR2 SMNVEV (reference sequence). DNA for the CDR3: TGTGCCAGCAGTTTGGGCAGGGGAGGACAGACCCAGTACTTC. As protein: CASSLGRGGQTQYF.

This clonotype turned up a few times. This chain uses TRBV6-6 with TRBJ2-5, with D maybe TRBD2 (5 bases). The CDR3 has 20 residues. Trimming took off 2 bases at V and 0 bases at J, with 25 bases between the two ends. Germline lookup yields CDR1 MNHNY and CDR2 SVGAGI (reference sequence). The CDR3: CASSYPRARIAKPYQETQYF. CDR3 coding DNA: TGTGCCAGCAGTTACCCGAGGGCCAGAATCGCGAAACCGTACCAAGAGACCCAGTACTTC.

In nucleotides, the CDR3 is TGTGCCAGCAGCCAAGATCGGAACAGGGCCAACTCACCCCTCCACTTT. It specifies CASSQDRNRANSPLHF. V is TRBV4-2 and J is TRBJ1-6, with a weak D call TRBD1 (6 bases). Trimming took off 0 bases at V and 10 bases at J, with 16 bases between the two ends. The CDR3 is 16 amino acids. CDR1 and CDR2 from the germline V gene are LGHNA and YNFKEQ.

The chain has TRBV5-6 and TRBJ2-3; D possibly corresponds to TRBD2 (5 bases). V was cut by 0 bases and J by 0 bases, with 14 bases left in between. This CDR3 contains 17 residues. CDR1 SGHDT and CDR2 YYEEEE come from the germline V gene. CDR3 loop: CASSLGFLAASTDTQYF. The CDR3 DNA follows: TGTGCCAGCAGCTTGGGGTTCCTAGCCGCTAGCACAGATACGCAGTATTTT.

V and J are TRBV30 and TRBJ2-7, with TRBD2 matching 7 bases. Germline CDR1 is GTSNPN and CDR2 is SVGIG (reference sequence). The CDR3 has 15 residues. Trimming cost V 2 bases and J 0 bases; bases outside gene matches: 7. Here the CDR3 DNA reads TGTGCCTGGAGTTCGCCTAGCGGATCCTCCTACGAGCAGTACTTC. This gives the protein CAWSSPSGSSYEQYF.

The table lists this clonotype with a few counts. One junction end disagrees with the germline gene, perhaps due to a read error. The gene calls are TRBV5-1 and TRBJ1-1; D unresolved. The CDR3 has 12 amino acids. The V gene's germline CDR1 is SGHRS and CDR2 YFSETQ. The CDR3 coding sequence is TGCGCCAGCAGAAAAGACGGTCCTGAGGCTTTCTTT. This translates into CASRKDGPEAFF.

This clonotype was counted a few times. The chain couples TRBV21-1 to TRBJ1-5. TRBV21-1 is tagged as a pseudogene. The CDR3 is 17 amino acids. The CDR3 is CASSKVGGMGSNQPQHF. In DNA form, the CDR3 reads TGTGCCAGCAGCAAAGTCGGAGGAATGGGGAGCAATCAGCCCCAGCATTTT.

This clonotype has only a few counts. This chain uses TRBV4-1 with TRBJ2-3; 9 bases are shared with TRBD2. Germline V CDR1 and CDR2: MGHRA, YSYEKL. V was pared by 1 base and J by 3 bases, with 5 bases of the junction left unmatched. This CDR3 is 16 amino acids long. The chain's CDR3 is CASSQVARGGTDTQYF. The CDR3 DNA follows: TGCGCCAGCAGCCAAGTAGCGCGGGGGGGAACAGATACGCAGTATTTT.

This clonotype has a handful of counts. This sequence joins TRBV3-1 and TRBJ2-2; TRBD2 is a possible D gene (6 bases). This CDR3 comprises 15 residues. Germline V gene sequence: CDR1 LGHDT, CDR2 YNNKEL (reference sequence). The V end was cut by 4 bases, the J end by 5 bases, with 14 bases between. The CDR3 coding sequence is TGTGCCAGCAGCCCTCGGGCGGGATGGACCGGGGAGCTGTTTTTT. This encodes CASSPRAGWTGELFF.

This clonotype turned up a few times. The chain employs TRBV13 and TRBJ2-1, with no clear D. Germline V gives CDR1 PRHDT, CDR2 FYEKMQ (reference sequence). The CDR3 runs 15 residues. The V and J ends lost 1 base and 8 bases respectively, with 15 bases between them. The CDR3, as DNA: TGTGCCAGCAGCTTAGAGGGCCTGGGCAGCCATGAGCAGTTCTTC. Translation gives CASSLEGLGSHEQFF.

V usage is TRBV12-3 or TRBV12-4 and J usage is TRBJ1-2; TRBD1 might be the D (6 bases). The CDR3 runs 13 residues. V lost 6 bases and J lost 4, with 12 bases in between. The chain's CDR3 is CASSAQGAYGYTF. Written as DNA, the CDR3 is TGTGCCAGCAGCGCACAGGGAGCCTATGGCTACACCTTC.

The rearrangement uses TRBV11-2 and TRBJ2-2; tentative D call: TRBD1 (5 bases). Trimming removed 5 bases from V and 6 bases from J, with 10 bases in between. CDR1 and CDR2 (germline): SGHAT, FQNNGV. There are 13 residues in the CDR3. CDR3 protein: CASSPWTPGELFF. The CDR3 DNA reads TGTGCCAGCAGCCCTTGGACACCCGGGGAGCTGTTTTTT.

In its sample, this clonotype was seen a few times. The V call is TRBV7-3, the J call TRBJ2-1; D is uncertain. The CDR3 consists of 12 residues. With 8 bases removed from V and 7 bases from J, the gap between germline ends came to 12 bases. Germline CDR1 SGHTA, CDR2 FQGTGA. As DNA, the CDR3 is TGTGCCAGCGGGTCGACCCCGAATGAGCAGTTCTTC. Translation gives CASGSTPNEQFF.

This rearrangement joins TRBV9 to TRBJ2-2; D is unresolved. CDR3 length equals 14 residues. Trimming took off 0 bases at V and 8 bases at J, with 11 bases between the two ends. CDR1 and CDR2 from the germline V gene are SGDLS and YYNGEE. The CDR3 DNA is TGTGCCAGCAGCGTAGGCGGACGGCCAGGGGAGCTGTTTTTT. Translated: CASSVGGRPGELFF. The entire variable domain, with the rest obtained from reference TRBV9 and TRBJ2-2, is as follows: DSGVTQTPKHLITATGQRVTLRCSPRSGDLSVYWYQQSLDQGLQFLIQYYNGEERAKGNILERFSAQQFPDLHSELNLSSLELGDSALYFCASSVGGRPGELFFGEGSRLTVL.